The rows below give T cell receptor beta chains drawn from one sample of a study of beta chain features in type 1 diabetes. Profiling relied on immunoSEQ multiplex PCR, and the TCRdb table lists in-frame clones only, not all of them. This sample has 400,000 to 550,000 clones, with approximately 10% found just once. The sequenced sample was naive CD4+ T cells from blood. These receptors all come from a woman aged 18-29 years in good health. The CDR3 runs from the conserved cysteine through the conserved F or W. The D gene is left open where the match is weak. Size is omitted from some rows. Given values are once, few, many or a class for expanded clones.

v_call	j_call	d_call	clone_size	cdr3_nt	cdr3_aa
TRBV6-6	TRBJ1-3	-	few	TGTGCCAGCAGGTCCCTAAGTAGTGGGACTGGAAACACCATATATTTT	CASRSLSSGTGNTIYF
TRBV11-2	TRBJ2-5	TRBD1	few	TGTGCCAGCAGCCACCCCGGGACAGGGAGAGAGACCCAGTACTTC	CASSHPGTGRETQYF
TRBV9	TRBJ2-7	TRBD1	few	TGTGCCAGCAGCGTTAGTCTGGGACAGGGCTACGAGCAGTACTTC	CASSVSLGQGYEQYF
TRBV7-9	TRBJ2-1	-	-	TGTGCCAGCAGCTTATATCAGGGTCGGGAGAATGAGCAGTTCTTC	CASSLYQGRENEQFF
TRBV4-3	TRBJ2-2	-	few	TGCGCCAGCAGCCAGGACTACACGGCGGTGGGGACCGGGGAGCTGTTTTTT	CASSQDYTAVGTGELFF
TRBV11-1	TRBJ2-4	-	few	TGTGCCAGCAGCTCAGGACGGGTAGCCAAAAACATTCAGTACTTC	CASSSGRVAKNIQYF
TRBV7-9	TRBJ2-5	-	few	TGTGCCAGCAGCTCCTACTCCAGGGCCGGCGAGACCCAGTACTTC	CASSSYSRAGETQYF
TRBV7-6	TRBJ1-5	TRBD1	-	TGTGCCAGCAGCAAGCAACAGGGGGCGAGTCAGCCCCAGCATTTT	CASSKQQGASQPQHF
TRBV7-3	TRBJ2-3	TRBD2	-	TGTGCCAGCAGCCCAAGACTAGCCACAGATACGCAGTATTTT	CASSPRLATDTQYF
TRBV7-2	TRBJ2-3	TRBD2	-	TGTGCCAGCAGCTCCTTTCCCGGGAGGACGCAGTATTTT	CASSSFPGRTQYF